The source of this T cell receptor (beta chain) is a study of human T cells and chemical hapten exposure (dated by TCRdb to 2020 to 2023). Regarding the study in general: For sensitization, 2% DPC in acetone was applied to a 2 cm by 2 cm area of upper inner arm skin. Throughout the study period of 20 to 30 weeks, patients also received therapeutic DPC doses to the scalp every week. Patch tests used Finn chambers with 0.01% DPC on the upper back, scored after 6 days by International Contact Dermatitis Research Group standards. Alopecia areata with under or over 50% scalp involvement, alopecia totalis and alopecia universalis were represented in the patient cohort, which was mostly female. For TCR sequencing, blood came from 25 to 35 alopecia patients at anywhere from one to four time points (pre-sensitization, 2, 6 and 24 weeks). This study followed changes in the peripheral blood TCR repertoire in vivo during primary and secondary sensitization of alopecia patients to the hapten diphenylcyclopropenone (DPC). Patient blood was sampled pre-sensitization (week 0) and at 2, 6 and about 24 weeks after DPC sensitization. Libraries were pooled for sequencing, and variation in per-sample TCR yields was attributed mainly to small differences in library volumes within the pool. General conclusions and limits of the study: Expanded TCRs formed significantly more large CDR3 similarity clusters than pre-sensitization or healthy control sets, consistent with antigen-driven responses. DPC sensitization did not change how many TCRs were above 1 in 1000 frequency, and no evidence was found of alterations in global repertoire structure. All patients had alopecia, a presumed autoimmune disease, so their immune response might differ from that of healthy individuals. After repeated subsampling, the strength of the expansion versus patch-test correlation and the threshold at which it became significant changed. A positive correlation was found between the number of PT1 expanded TCRs and patch test score, with significance reached at thresholds 8, 16 and 32 but not 4.

Concerning this clonotype: This receptor's antigen is unknown. One junction end does not reproduce the germline sequence, and a read error may be involved.

CDR1 and CDR2, looked up from the germline V gene, are MDHEN and SYDVKM. The CDR3 holds 16 amino acids from the cysteine to the phenylalanine. Here the CDR3 DNA is all that survives: 48 bases in frame from base 1. The time point label of this sample denotes: pre-sensitization, week 0. In the paper's terms, the treatment or condition label means: therapeutic diphenylcyclopropenone sensitization with weekly scalp DPC. At each patch-test visit, blood was drawn before the patch test was applied. To be eligible, patients had to be aged 18 to 70, diagnosed with alopecia and judged suitable for DPC therapy, while pregnant patients were excluded. Total RNA was extracted from unfractionated whole blood that had been collected in Tempus Blood RNA tubes. Library creation used RACE. The reads were generated on a NextSeq 500. Library preparation attached unique molecular identifiers to individual cDNA molecules for quantitative, reproducible TCR counting. Both TCR alpha and TCR beta chains were sequenced from each blood RNA sample. For the original study's pipeline: Samples had a median of approximately 93,000 TCRs, with a range from about 23,224 to 690,600. The Decombinator software suite was used to annotate V, J and CDR3 in the TCR reads. For the PS versus PT1 abundance plots, all samples were subsampled to the same number of TCRs (28,000). TCRs were defined as expanded if absent before sensitization and observed at least eight times at the 2-week time point. The public reads were quality trimmed at Q25 with fastp and then assembled into clones with MiXCR by TCRdb, keeping productive beta chains. Rows matching on CDR3 protein sequence are summarized as one entry with the most common DNA and genes. The V and J calls follow TCRdb's processing rather than the paper's. Recorded for this sample are around 260,000 distinct CDR3 sequences; approximately 8.6% of them occurred a single time. The ten largest clones take up 2% to 2.5% of the sample.

The TCR sequence derives from a woman between 40 and 55 years old with alopecia areata. Some clones in this sample may be carry-over from other donors' samples. The source was whole blood, collected in connection with sensitization to the hapten diphenylcyclopropenone (DPC). The rearranged chain carries TRBV28 and TRBJ1-4; the best D guess is TRBD1, with 5 bases matching. This receptor carries the CDR3 CASSLPLGHWNGKLFF. The DNA sequence follows: TGTGCCAGCAGTCTCCCGTTAGGACATTGGAATGGAAAACTGTTTTTT.